This T cell receptor beta chain was documented in a study of T cells after yellow fever vaccination. On the study more broadly: SMART-Seq v4 Ultra Low Input served to prepare low-cell-number fractions.

TCRdb analysed the 5' RACE reads with MiXCR anew, one entry per CDR3 protein. The sample contains approximately 32,000 distinct CDR3 sequences, nearly 4.5% of which appear only once. The CDR3 extends over 15 amino acids. From germline, CDR1 is MNHEY and CDR2 SVGAGI. Trimming at V came to 6 bases and at J to 4 bases, leaving 8 bases not matched to a gene. This clonotype appeared many times. The specimen was CD8+ T cells sorted from PBMCs, collected 5 days after the yellow fever booster vaccination. This TCR derives from a young man who received the YFV17D yellow fever vaccine. V usage is TRBV6-5 and J usage is TRBJ2-3; 9 bases map to TRBD2. The CDR3 DNA reads as TGTGCCAGCAGCTCTTGGGGACTAGCCCCAGATACGCAGTATTTT. Translation gives CASSSWGLAPDTQYF.